The sequence of this T cell receptor beta chain was determined in a study of T cells in Graves' hyperthyroidism and ophthalmopathy. After removal of 4 bases from V and 5 bases from J, the junction contained 7 bases not matched to a gene. The germline V gene has CDR1 SGHAT and CDR2 FQNNGV. This CDR3 has 15 residues. Template material for amplifying TCR beta CDR3 regions consisted of RNA transcripts. The TCR CDR3 was amplified in a first-round RT-PCR using the HTBI primer set. TCRdb recomputed calls from the multiplex PCR reads with MiXCR, one row per CDR3 protein. The sample lists more than 250,000 distinct CDR3 sequences, roughly 15% seen once, with over 30% in the top ten. This clonotype was seen a few times.

The sequence derives from a woman in her forties or fifties with Graves' hyperthyroidism that later progressed to Graves' ophthalmopathy. The chain is built from TRBV11-2 and TRBJ1-5, with 8 nucleotides matching TRBD1. Sequences were obtained from blood. This chain's CDR3 is CASSWAQGAHQPQHF. The CDR3 DNA reads TGTGCCAGCAGCTGGGCCCAGGGGGCCCATCAGCCCCAGCATTTT. Full variable domain (outside the CDR3, taken from reference TRBV11-2 and TRBJ1-5): EAGVAQSPRYKIIEKRQSVAFWCNPISGHATLYWYQQILGQGPKLLIQFQNNGVVDDSQLPKDRFSAERLKGVDSTLKIQPAKLEDSAVYLCASSWAQGAHQPQHFGDGTRLSIL.